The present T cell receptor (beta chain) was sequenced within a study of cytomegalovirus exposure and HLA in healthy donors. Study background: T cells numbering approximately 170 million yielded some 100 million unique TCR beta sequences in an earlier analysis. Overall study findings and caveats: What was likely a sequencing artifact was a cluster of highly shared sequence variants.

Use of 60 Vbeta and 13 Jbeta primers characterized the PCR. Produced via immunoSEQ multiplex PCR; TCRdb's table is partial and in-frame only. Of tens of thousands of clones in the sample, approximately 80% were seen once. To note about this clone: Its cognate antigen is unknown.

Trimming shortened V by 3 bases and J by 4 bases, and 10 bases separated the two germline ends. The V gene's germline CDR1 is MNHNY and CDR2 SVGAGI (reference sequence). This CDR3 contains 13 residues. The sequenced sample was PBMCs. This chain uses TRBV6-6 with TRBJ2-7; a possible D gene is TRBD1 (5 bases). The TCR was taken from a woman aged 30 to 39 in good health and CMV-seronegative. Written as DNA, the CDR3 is TGTGCCAGCAGTTATGCCCAGGGATACGAGCAGTACTTC. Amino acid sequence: CASSYAQGYEQYF.